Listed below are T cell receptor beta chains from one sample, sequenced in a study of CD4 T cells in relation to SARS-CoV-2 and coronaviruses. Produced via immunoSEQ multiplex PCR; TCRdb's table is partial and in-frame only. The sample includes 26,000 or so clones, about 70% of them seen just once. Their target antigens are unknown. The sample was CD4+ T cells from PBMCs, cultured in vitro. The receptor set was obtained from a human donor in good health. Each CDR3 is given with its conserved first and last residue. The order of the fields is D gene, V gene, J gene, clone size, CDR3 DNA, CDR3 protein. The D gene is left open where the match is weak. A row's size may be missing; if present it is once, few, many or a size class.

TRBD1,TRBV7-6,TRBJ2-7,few,TGTGCCAGCAGCTTATATATTGGGGTACGGACAGGGTCTTACGAGCAGTACTTC,CASSLYIGVRTGSYEQYF
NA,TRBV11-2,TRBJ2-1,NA,TGTGCCAGCAGCTTAGTAGACAATGAGCAGTTCTTC,CASSLVDNEQFF
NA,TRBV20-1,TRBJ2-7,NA,TGCAGTTGCAGAGAATCCTACGAGCAGTACTTC,CSCRESYEQYF
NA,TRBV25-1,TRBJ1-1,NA,TGTGCCAGCAGTGATTGGTCGGCCGCTGAAGCTTTCTTT,CASSDWSAAEAFF
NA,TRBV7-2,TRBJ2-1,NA,TGTGCCAGCAGCCCCCCCGGGGCCTCCTACAATGAGCAGTTCTTC,CASSPPGASYNEQFF
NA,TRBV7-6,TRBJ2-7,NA,TGTGCCAGCAGCCGGGTACAGGGACCCGGCTCCTACGAGCAGTACTTC,CASSRVQGPGSYEQYF
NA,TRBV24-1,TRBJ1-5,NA,TGTGCCACCAGTCAGTCTGATATAGGCAATCAGCCCCAGCATTTT,CATSQSDIGNQPQHF
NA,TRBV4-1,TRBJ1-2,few,TGCGCCAGCAGCCAAGATGACCCCCCAGGGGTCTATGGCTACACCTTC,CASSQDDPPGVYGYTF
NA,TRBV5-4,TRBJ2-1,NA,TGTGCCAGCACCCCATACAGTTCGTCCTACAATGAGCAGTTCTTC,CASTPYSSSYNEQFF
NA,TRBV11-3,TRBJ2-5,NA,TGTGCCAGCAGTGTCAGGGGTTCCGGCGGGGAGACCCAGTACTTC,CASSVRGSGGETQYF
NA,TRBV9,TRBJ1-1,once,TGTGCCAGCAGCGCCCCGACGGATCTTGGTGCTGAAGCTTTCTTT,CASSAPTDLGAEAFF
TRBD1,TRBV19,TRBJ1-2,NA,TGTGCCAGTAGAACCAACCGGGACAGGGAGGGCGGCTACACCTTC,CASRTNRDREGGYTF